This entry lists 22 T cell receptor beta chains sequenced from one sample in a study of shared clonotypes between healthy human individuals. Profiled with immunoSEQ multiplex PCR; TCRdb holds only in-frame clones, not every one. The sample contains fewer than 200,000 clones, over 85% of which appear only once. The sequencing input was naive CD4+ T cells sorted from blood. Subset denoted: CD45RA+ positively selected. These receptors originate from a woman in her 30s in good health.

The chain links TRBV19 to TRBJ2-3, with TRBD1 identical over 9 bases. The trim removed 8 bases at V and 8 bases at J, leaving 11 bases unmatched. From germline, CDR1 is LNHDA and CDR2 SQIVND (reference sequence). This CDR3 is built from 14 residues. The CDR3 nucleotides read TGTGCCAGTGGGGTGGACAGGGGAATGGGTACGCAGTATTTT. It codes for CASGVDRGMGTQYF. Full variable domain (rest looked up from reference TRBV19 and TRBJ2-3): DGGITQSPKYLFRKEGQNVTLSCEQNLNHDAMYWYRQDPGQGLRLIYYSQIVNDFQKGDIAEGYSVSREKKESFPLTVTSAQKNPTAFYLCASGVDRGMGTQYFGPGTRLTVL.

The rearrangement joins TRBV6-5 to TRBJ1-2; D might be TRBD1 (5 bases). This CDR3 is built from 13 residues. Between the trimmed V and J ends, which lost 5 bases and 4 bases, there was a span of 11 bases. Germline CDR1 MNHEY, CDR2 SVGAGI. DNA for the CDR3: TGTGCCAGCAGTCCCCAGGGTATCTATGGCTACACCTTC. Residues: CASSPQGIYGYTF.

The chain links TRBV5-4 to TRBJ2-6, with D maybe TRBD1 (6 bases). Germline lookup yields CDR1 SGHNT and CDR2 YYREEE (reference sequence). CDR3 length: 17 amino acids. The V end lost 4 bases, the J end lost 0 bases, and 14 bases lay between the germline ends. CDR3 in amino acids: CASSPRGPSSGANVLTF. CDR3 nucleotide sequence: TGTGCCAGCAGCCCCAGGGGACCGAGCTCTGGGGCCAACGTCCTGACTTTC.

The chain joins TRBV25-1 to TRBJ2-5, with TRBD2 identical over 9 bases. The end of the DNA is better explained by TRBJ2-7, so the J call may be wrong. Per the germline V gene, CDR1 is MGHDK and CDR2 is SYGVNS. The CDR3 is 14 amino acids. The DNA for the CDR3 is TGTGCCAGCAGCGCCCTAGCGGGAACCTACGAGCAGTACTTC. Translated: CASSALAGTYEQYF.

V usage is TRBV19 and J usage is TRBJ2-2, with TRBD2 identical over 13 bases. Germline CDR1 LNHDA, CDR2 SQIVND (reference sequence). The CDR3 is made up of 17 amino acids. J was trimmed by 2 bases and V by 5 bases; bases with no gene match: 5. The CDR3 bases are TGTGCCAGTAGTTATGGGACTAGCGGGACAAACACCGGGGAGCTGTTTTTT. Amino acids: CASSYGTSGTNTGELFF.

The chain is built from TRBV7-2 and TRBJ2-4; D is unclear. Trimming pared 8 bases from V and 4 bases from J, leaving 15 bases between. This CDR3 contains 14 residues. Germline CDR1 reads SGHTA; CDR2 reads FQGNSA. The CDR3 is CASSSGGLKNIQYF. The CDR3 region has the DNA TGTGCCAGCTCATCCGGCGGCCTGAAAAACATTCAGTACTTC.

This sequence joins TRBV14 and TRBJ1-4; unclear D gene. The V gene's germline CDR1 is SGHDN and CDR2 FVKESK. Trimming shortened V by 4 bases and J by 10 bases, and 10 bases separated the two germline ends. The CDR3 spans 12 residues. The CDR3 DNA reads TGTGCCAGCAGCCTTGGAAGCAGAAAACTGTTTTTT. Translating gives CASSLGSRKLFF. The full variable domain, in which reference TRBV14 and TRBJ1-4 provide the parts outside the CDR3, is EAGVTQFPSHSVIEKGQTVTLRCDPISGHDNLYWYRRVMGKEIKFLLHFVKESKQDESGMPNNRFLAERTGGTYSTLKVQPAELEDSGVYFCASSLGSRKLFFGSGTQLSVL.

This clone was seen once. The chain carries TRBV28 and TRBJ1-5, with D uncertain. Trimming took 6 bases from V and 6 from J, leaving 12 bases between them. The CDR3 has 13 amino acids. Germline-derived CDR1 and CDR2 are MDHEN and SYDVKM. The CDR3 DNA sequence: TGTGCCAGCAGCGGGTCGGTTGGTCAGCCCCAGCATTTT. Its translation is CASSGSVGQPQHF. The whole variable domain, remainder taken from reference TRBV28 and TRBJ1-5, is DVKVTQSSRYLVKRTGEKVFLECVQDMDHENMFWYRQDPGLGLRLIYFSYDVKMKEKGDIPEGYSVSREKKERFSLILESASTNQTSMYLCASSGSVGQPQHFGDGTRLSIL.

The chain recombines TRBV29-1 with TRBJ2-1; 9 nucleotides line up with TRBD1. V lost 7 bases to trimming and J lost 5 bases; unmatched junction nucleotides: 6. This CDR3 has 13 amino acids. The germline V gene encodes CDR1 SQVTM and CDR2 ANQGSEA. CDR3 loop: CSGGRTGDNEQFF. CDR3 in DNA: TGCAGCGGGGGTCGGACAGGGGACAATGAGCAGTTCTTC.

This chain joins TRBV7-2 and TRBJ1-2; no clear D gene. Germline V gives CDR1 SGHTA, CDR2 FQGNSA. The CDR3 runs to 13 residues. Trimming cost V 5 bases and J 1 base, with 8 bases left between them. The CDR3 DNA reads as TGTGCCAGCAGCCCAGACAATAACTATGGCTACACCTTC. Protein product: CASSPDNNYGYTF.

This clone was counted a few times. CDR3 sequence (DNA): TGTGCCACGTCCCGGACTAGCGGGACGTACGAGCAGTACTTC. Translating it yields CATSRTSGTYEQYF. The chain recombines TRBV19 with TRBJ2-7; the match to TRBD2 covers 12 bases. CDR1 is LNHDA, CDR2 SQIVND, per germline (reference sequence). V was pared by 10 bases and J by 4 bases, with 8 bases of the junction left unmatched. CDR3 size: 14 residues.

This clone was seen only once. The V gene is TRBV7-2, the J gene TRBJ2-5; 7 nucleotides align to TRBD2. V gave up 0 bases and J gave up 1 base; unmatched junction bases: 2. Per germline, CDR1 SGHTA and CDR2 FQGNSA. This CDR3 comprises 15 residues. The CDR3 bases are TGTGCCAGCAGCTTAGCGCTAGCGGTCCAAGAGACCCAGTACTTC. It codes for CASSLALAVQETQYF.

The chain employs TRBV7-9 and TRBJ2-3; the D is unclear. Trimming removed 11 bases from V and 6 bases from J, with 3 bases in between. This CDR3 contains 8 residues. In germline, CDR1 is SEHNR, CDR2 FQNEAQ (reference sequence). The CDR3 sequence is CASDTQYF. The CDR3 nucleotides are TGTGCCTCCGATACGCAGTATTTT.

The J gene is TRBJ1-5, the V gene TRBV2; possibly TRBD1 for D (6 bases). From germline, CDR1 is SNHLY and CDR2 FYNNEI. V lost 3 bases and J 2 bases, leaving 11 bases between the germline ends. This CDR3 contains 15 residues. CDR3 in DNA: TGTGCCAGCAGTGAGGGACACATAGGCAATCAGCCCCAGCATTTT. This translates into CASSEGHIGNQPQHF.

About this clone itself: The junction shows a germline mismatch at one end, possibly a read error. The chain has TRBV29-1 and TRBJ2-1; D tentatively fits TRBD1 or TRBD2 (5 bases each). Germline assignment: CDR1 SQVTM and CDR2 ANQGSEA. There are 9 residues in the CDR3. CDR3 sequence: CSVGGKWVF. The CDR3 coding sequence is TGCAGCGTTGGGGGGAAGTGGGTCTTC.

This rearrangement joins TRBV18 to TRBJ2-1; D perhaps matches TRBD1 (6 bases). The germline gives CDR1 KGHSH, CDR2 LQKENI. Between the trimmed V and J ends, which lost 2 bases and 6 bases, there was a span of 17 bases. The CDR3 consists of 16 residues. In DNA, the CDR3 is TGTGCCAGCTCACCAACCCTACAGGGTCAGGGCAATGAGCAGTTCTTC. Residues: CASSPTLQGQGNEQFF.

This clone came up a few times. The V gene is TRBV18, the J gene TRBJ2-7; a possible D gene is TRBD1 (5 bases). Looked up from germline, CDR1 is KGHSH and CDR2 is LQKENI. The CDR3 covers 14 residues. Trimming pared 1 base from V and 5 bases from J, leaving 12 bases between. CDR3: CASSPQQDVNEQYF. DNA for the CDR3: TGTGCCAGCTCACCACAACAGGATGTAAACGAGCAGTACTTC.

Notes on this clone: The same CDR3 arises from other DNA sequences in this sample as well. The chain combines TRBV5-1 with TRBJ2-5; D not certain. CDR3 length: 13 amino acids. Deletions cut 0 bases from V and 2 bases from J, with 5 bases between. The germline V gene encodes CDR1 SGHRS and CDR2 YFSETQ. The CDR3: CASSLGGQETQYF. The CDR3 DNA reads as TGCGCCAGCAGCTTGGGGGGACAAGAGACCCAGTACTTC.

V and J are TRBV27 and TRBJ2-2; D might be TRBD2 (6 bases). CDR1 and CDR2 from the germline V gene are MNHEY and SMNVEV (reference sequence). V gave up 7 bases and J gave up 6 bases, with 12 bases separating them. The CDR3 covers 13 residues. CDR3: CASKAGLSGELFF. As DNA, the CDR3 is TGTGCCAGCAAGGCGGGGCTCTCCGGGGAGCTGTTTTTT.

In DNA, the CDR3 is TGCGCCAGCAGCTTGGGAGGGGCTGAAGACACCATATATTTT. Its translation: CASSLGGAEDTIYF. The V gene is TRBV5-1, the J gene TRBJ1-3; possible D gene TRBD1, 5 bases. CDR1 and CDR2 from the germline V gene are SGHRS and YFSETQ. V was clipped by 0 bases and J by 8 bases, with 12 bases between them. The length of the CDR3 is 14 residues.

The chain links TRBV10-3 to TRBJ1-2; no clear D. This CDR3 spans 12 amino acids. The V and J ends lost 4 bases and 5 bases respectively, with 8 bases between them. Per germline, CDR1 ENHRY and CDR2 SYGVKD. CDR3 DNA: TGTGCCATCAGTGGGACGGCGTATGGCTACACCTTC. It is translated as CAISGTAYGYTF.

This chain connects TRBV7-9 to TRBJ2-5; 8 bases are a match to TRBD2. Germline V gene lookup returns CDR1 SEHNR and CDR2 FQNEAQ (reference sequence). The CDR3 extends over 14 amino acids. V dropped 3 bases and J dropped 4; count of bases not matched to a gene: 4. The CDR3, as DNA: TGTGCCAGCAGCTTTAGTAGCGGGGCAGAGACCCAGTACTTC. It translates to CASSFSSGAETQYF. Full variable domain (rest looked up from reference TRBV7-9 and TRBJ2-5): DTGVSQNPRHKITKRGQNVTFRCDPISEHNRLYWYRQTLGQGPEFLTYFQNEAQLEKSRLLSDRFSAERPKGSFSTLEIQRTEQGDSAMYLCASSFSSGAETQYFGPGTRLLVL.